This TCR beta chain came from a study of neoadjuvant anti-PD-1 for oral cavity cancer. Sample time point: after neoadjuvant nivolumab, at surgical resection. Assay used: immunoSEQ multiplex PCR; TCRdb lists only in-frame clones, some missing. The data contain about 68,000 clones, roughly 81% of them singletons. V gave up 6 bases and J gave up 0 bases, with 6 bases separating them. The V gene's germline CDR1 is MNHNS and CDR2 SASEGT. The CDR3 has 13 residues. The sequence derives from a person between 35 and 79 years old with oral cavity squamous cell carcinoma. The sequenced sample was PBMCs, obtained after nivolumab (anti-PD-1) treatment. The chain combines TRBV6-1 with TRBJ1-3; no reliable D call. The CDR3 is CASSQVSGNTIYF. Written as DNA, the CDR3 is TGTGCCAGCAGCCAAGTCTCTGGAAACACCATATATTTT.